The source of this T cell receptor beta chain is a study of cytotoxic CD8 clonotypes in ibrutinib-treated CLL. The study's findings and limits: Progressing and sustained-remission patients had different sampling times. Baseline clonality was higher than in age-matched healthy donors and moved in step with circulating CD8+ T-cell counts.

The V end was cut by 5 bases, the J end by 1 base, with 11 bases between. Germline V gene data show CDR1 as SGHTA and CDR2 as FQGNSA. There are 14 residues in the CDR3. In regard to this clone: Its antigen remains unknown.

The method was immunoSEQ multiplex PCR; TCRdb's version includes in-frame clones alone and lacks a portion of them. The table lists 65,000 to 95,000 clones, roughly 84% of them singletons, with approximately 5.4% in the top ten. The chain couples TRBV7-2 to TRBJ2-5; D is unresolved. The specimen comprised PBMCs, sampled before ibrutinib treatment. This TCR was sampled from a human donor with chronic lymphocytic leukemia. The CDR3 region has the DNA TGTGCCAGCAGCCCTGGTCGGGCCCAAGAGACCCAGTACTTC. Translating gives CASSPGRAQETQYF.